This is a list of T cell receptor beta chains from one sample in a study of blood T cell repertoires in COVID-19. Produced via immunoSEQ multiplex PCR; TCRdb's table is partial and in-frame only. The table records 110,000 to 150,000 clones, approximately 90% of them present only once. The sequencing sample was made of peripheral blood. Receptors originate from a man in his sixties with active or convalescent COVID-19. Each CDR3 is given with its conserved first and last residue. The order of the fields is V gene, D gene, clone size, J gene, CDR3 DNA, CDR3 protein. D genes are given only for firm matches. Only some rows state a clone size, as once, few, many or a class for expanded clones.

V gene: TRBV6-6
D gene: TRBD1
clone size: NA
J gene: TRBJ1-3
CDR3 DNA: TGTGCCAGCAGTCCGGACAGGGCTGGAAACACCATATATTTT
CDR3 protein: CASSPDRAGNTIYF

V gene: TRBV7-2
D gene: NA
clone size: NA
J gene: TRBJ2-7
CDR3 DNA: TGTGCCAGCAGCCCGCCCGACAGATTCTACGAGCAGTACTTC
CDR3 protein: CASSPPDRFYEQYF

V gene: TRBV30
D gene: TRBD1
clone size: NA
J gene: TRBJ1-2
CDR3 DNA: TGTGCCTGGAGTGTAGGAGGGGGCTTAGGAGGCTACACCTTC
CDR3 protein: CAWSVGGGLGGYTF

V gene: TRBV15
D gene: TRBD1
clone size: NA
J gene: TRBJ1-4
CDR3 DNA: TGTGCCACCAGGGCGGGGGACAGGGGGAATGAAAAACTGTTTTTT
CDR3 protein: CATRAGDRGNEKLFF

V gene: TRBV6-5
D gene: NA
clone size: NA
J gene: TRBJ1-2
CDR3 DNA: TGTGCCAGCAGGCAGGGACAAGCTAACTATGGCTACACCTTC
CDR3 protein: CASRQGQANYGYTF

V gene: TRBV9
D gene: NA
clone size: NA
J gene: TRBJ1-3
CDR3 DNA: TGTGCCAGCAGCGTAGTCCCGGCGGGGCCTGGAAACACCATATATTTT
CDR3 protein: CASSVVPAGPGNTIYF

V gene: TRBV6-6
D gene: TRBD1
clone size: NA
J gene: TRBJ1-3
CDR3 DNA: TGTGCCAGCAGTACACAGGGGGCCGGAAACACCATATATTTT
CDR3 protein: CASSTQGAGNTIYF

V gene: TRBV6-5
D gene: NA
clone size: NA
J gene: TRBJ2-7
CDR3 DNA: TGTGCCAGCAGTTACTTGGCAGGGAACGAGCAGTACTTC
CDR3 protein: CASSYLAGNEQYF

V gene: TRBV9
D gene: TRBD1
clone size: NA
J gene: TRBJ1-1
CDR3 DNA: TGTGCCAGCAGCCTCGGGACAGGGGACACTGAAGCTTTCTTT
CDR3 protein: CASSLGTGDTEAFF

V gene: TRBV16
D gene: NA
clone size: NA
J gene: TRBJ1-2
CDR3 DNA: TGTGCCAGCAGCCAATCGGCGGAGGTTGGCTACACCTTC
CDR3 protein: CASSQSAEVGYTF

V gene: TRBV24-1
D gene: NA
clone size: NA
J gene: TRBJ2-3
CDR3 DNA: TGTGCCACCAGTGATACCGCACTAGGCACAGATACGCAGTATTTT
CDR3 protein: CATSDTALGTDTQYF

V gene: TRBV6-5
D gene: NA
clone size: NA
J gene: TRBJ2-2
CDR3 DNA: TGTGCCAGCAACCAGGGTCGGGAGCTGTTTTTT
CDR3 protein: CASNQGRELFF

V gene: TRBV11-2
D gene: NA
clone size: NA
J gene: TRBJ1-3
CDR3 DNA: TGTGCCAGCAGTTCAGGCGCTGGAAACACCATATATTTT
CDR3 protein: CASSSGAGNTIYF

V gene: TRBV6-5
D gene: NA
clone size: once
J gene: TRBJ1-4
CDR3 DNA: TGTGCCAGCAGTTCCAACCCTGAGGGTGAAAAACTGTTTTTT
CDR3 protein: CASSSNPEGEKLFF

V gene: TRBV10-3
D gene: TRBD2
clone size: NA
J gene: TRBJ2-3
CDR3 DNA: TGTGCCATCACGGCGGGAGAGTGGGATACGCAGTATTTT
CDR3 protein: CAITAGEWDTQYF

V gene: TRBV5-4
D gene: NA
clone size: NA
J gene: TRBJ2-6
CDR3 DNA: TGTGCCAGCAGCATTTACTCTGGGGCCAACGTCCTGACTTTC
CDR3 protein: CASSIYSGANVLTF

V gene: TRBV7-8
D gene: NA
clone size: NA
J gene: TRBJ1-5
CDR3 DNA: TGTGCCAGCAGCTTAGGGCTGTCCCAGCCCCAGCATTTT
CDR3 protein: CASSLGLSQPQHF

V gene: TRBV19
D gene: NA
clone size: few
J gene: TRBJ1-1
CDR3 DNA: TGTGCCAGTAGTATAGGCAGGGCGGGAACTGAAGCTTTCTTT
CDR3 protein: CASSIGRAGTEAFF

V gene: TRBV6-1
D gene: TRBD2
clone size: NA
J gene: TRBJ2-5
CDR3 DNA: TGTGCCAGCAGTGCTCCGGCCGGGACTAGCGGGGGGGCCGTAGAGACCCAGTACTTC
CDR3 protein: CASSAPAGTSGGAVETQYF

V gene: TRBV19
D gene: TRBD1
clone size: few
J gene: TRBJ2-1
CDR3 DNA: TGTGCCAGTAGTCCGGGACAGAGCTCCTACAATGAGCAGTTCTTC
CDR3 protein: CASSPGQSSYNEQFF

V gene: TRBV7-2
D gene: TRBD1
clone size: NA
J gene: TRBJ2-7
CDR3 DNA: TGTGCCAGCAGCTTAGGGACAGGGGCCAACTACGAGCAGTACTTC
CDR3 protein: CASSLGTGANYEQYF

V gene: TRBV6-2/TRBV6-3
D gene: TRBD1
clone size: NA
J gene: TRBJ2-6
CDR3 DNA: TGTGCCAGCAGCGACAGACAGGGGGACTTATCTGGGGCCAACGTCCTGACTTTC
CDR3 protein: CASSDRQGDLSGANVLTF

V gene: TRBV28
D gene: TRBD1
clone size: NA
J gene: TRBJ2-1
CDR3 DNA: TGTGCCAGCAGTTCCAGACAGGGGCCTAGGAGCTCCTACAATGAGCAGTTCTTC
CDR3 protein: CASSSRQGPRSSYNEQFF

V gene: TRBV11-2
D gene: TRBD2
clone size: NA
J gene: TRBJ2-5
CDR3 DNA: TGTGCCAGCAGCGCCCTAGCGGGGAGGACCCAGTACTTC
CDR3 protein: CASSALAGRTQYF

V gene: TRBV6-2/TRBV6-3
D gene: NA
clone size: NA
J gene: TRBJ2-3
CDR3 DNA: TGTGCCAGCAGTGACCGGCTAGCCCAGAGCACAGATACGCAGTATTTT
CDR3 protein: CASSDRLAQSTDTQYF

V gene: TRBV11-2
D gene: NA
clone size: once
J gene: TRBJ2-2
CDR3 DNA: TGTGCCAGCAGCCTTACCGGGTCCACTCCCGGGGAGCTGTTTTTT
CDR3 protein: CASSLTGSTPGELFF

V gene: TRBV7-9
D gene: NA
clone size: NA
J gene: TRBJ2-3
CDR3 DNA: TGTGCCAGCAGCCAGGCGGGCAGGGGAGATACGCAGTATTTT
CDR3 protein: CASSQAGRGDTQYF

V gene: TRBV12-3/TRBV12-4
D gene: NA
clone size: few
J gene: TRBJ2-1
CDR3 DNA: TGTGCCACCAAGATACCACGAGGTGGTGAGCAGTTCTTC
CDR3 protein: CATKIPRGGEQFF

V gene: TRBV5-1
D gene: TRBD2
clone size: few
J gene: TRBJ2-5
CDR3 DNA: TGCGCCAGCAGCCCGGGGGGACTAGCGGGAGATAGTGGAGAGACCCAGTACTTC
CDR3 protein: CASSPGGLAGDSGETQYF

V gene: TRBV27
D gene: NA
clone size: NA
J gene: TRBJ2-1
CDR3 DNA: TGTGCCAGCAGTCCCAAACGGGGATATGAGCAGTTCTTC
CDR3 protein: CASSPKRGYEQFF

V gene: TRBV7-2
D gene: NA
clone size: NA
J gene: TRBJ2-3
CDR3 DNA: TGTGCCAGCATTCCAGGGAACGCAGATACGCAGTATTTT
CDR3 protein: CASIPGNADTQYF

V gene: TRBV7-8
D gene: TRBD2
clone size: NA
J gene: TRBJ2-7
CDR3 DNA: TGTGCCAGCAGCCTCATCGGGCAGCGGGGGGACTCCTACGAGCAGTACTTC
CDR3 protein: CASSLIGQRGDSYEQYF

V gene: TRBV18
D gene: TRBD1
clone size: NA
J gene: TRBJ1-1
CDR3 DNA: TGTGCCAGCTCCCTAGGGACAGTGAACACTGAAGCTTTCTTT
CDR3 protein: CASSLGTVNTEAFF

V gene: TRBV5-4
D gene: NA
clone size: NA
J gene: TRBJ1-2
CDR3 DNA: TGTGCCAGCAGCTCCGGTGGGGGGTCGAACTATGGCTACACCTTC
CDR3 protein: CASSSGGGSNYGYTF

V gene: TRBV7-9
D gene: TRBD1
clone size: NA
J gene: TRBJ2-1
CDR3 DNA: TGTGCCAGCAGCTCCTCTCCCGGACAGGGGGCTGATGAGCAGTTCTTC
CDR3 protein: CASSSSPGQGADEQFF

V gene: TRBV19
D gene: NA
clone size: NA
J gene: TRBJ1-4
CDR3 DNA: TGTGCCACCATGGGGGGGGCAACTAATGAAAAACTGTTTTTT
CDR3 protein: CATMGGATNEKLFF

V gene: TRBV30
D gene: TRBD2
clone size: NA
J gene: TRBJ2-3
CDR3 DNA: TGTGCCTGGAGTACTGAGCGGGGGGGGATAAGAGGCACAGATACGCAGTATTTT
CDR3 protein: CAWSTERGGIRGTDTQYF

V gene: TRBV5-4
D gene: TRBD1
clone size: NA
J gene: TRBJ1-4
CDR3 DNA: TGTGCCAGCAGCCAGGGGGCAGGGGAGTATGAAAAACTGTTTTTT
CDR3 protein: CASSQGAGEYEKLFF

V gene: TRBV4-1
D gene: NA
clone size: NA
J gene: TRBJ2-3
CDR3 DNA: TGCGCCAGCAGCCAAGGCCCCCCGGGAGTCAAAGATACGCAGTATTTT
CDR3 protein: CASSQGPPGVKDTQYF

V gene: TRBV5-1
D gene: TRBD2
clone size: many
J gene: TRBJ2-1
CDR3 DNA: TGCGCCAGCAGCTTGGAAGGGACTAGCGGGAGCGGTGAGCAGTTCTTC
CDR3 protein: CASSLEGTSGSGEQFF

V gene: TRBV5-6
D gene: TRBD2
clone size: NA
J gene: TRBJ2-1
CDR3 DNA: TGTGCCAGCAGCGCCAGGACTAGCGGCAGGAAGGTCAATGAGCAGTTCTTC
CDR3 protein: CASSARTSGRKVNEQFF

V gene: TRBV6-5
D gene: NA
clone size: NA
J gene: TRBJ1-5
CDR3 DNA: TGTGCCAGCAGTTACGGTAGCAACAATCAGCCCCAGCATTTT
CDR3 protein: CASSYGSNNQPQHF

V gene: TRBV28
D gene: TRBD1
clone size: NA
J gene: TRBJ1-2
CDR3 DNA: TGTGCCAGCAGCCCGGACAGGGGCGGGAACTATGGCTACACCTTC
CDR3 protein: CASSPDRGGNYGYTF

V gene: TRBV7-6
D gene: NA
clone size: NA
J gene: TRBJ1-2
CDR3 DNA: TGTGCCAGCAGCTTAGGTCCAGGGATAAGTGGCTACACCTTC
CDR3 protein: CASSLGPGISGYTF

V gene: TRBV9
D gene: NA
clone size: NA
J gene: TRBJ1-6
CDR3 DNA: TGTGCCAGCAGCGGAGAACAGGGTAATTCACCCCTCCACTTT
CDR3 protein: CASSGEQGNSPLHF